This TCR beta chain was obtained from a study of blood T cells in healthy people across ages (dated by TCRdb to about 2015). As for the study more broadly: In model experiments, roughly one uniquely barcoded TCR beta cDNA molecule per two T cells was captured by template switching. Age-related changes in TCR beta repertoire diversity were measured in the study by deep sequencing normalized with unique cDNA molecular identifiers. The donors were split into four age groups: young (average 16 years), middle-aged (about 40), aged (roughly 68) and long-lived (roughly 86). To avoid experimental bias, donors of different ages were randomly spread across the sequencing lanes. For two donors (one aged 18 to 29 and one aged 80 or older), the study analyzed two additional independent replicas of 1 million unique cDNA reads from the same blood draw.

This clonotype has only one observation. Its cognate antigen has yet to be identified. No much larger clonotype is one base removed from it; base qualities were not supplied. Systemically healthy Caucasian individuals from Russia, 39 in total and aged about 6 to 95 years, were included as donors. Each donor gave around 9.8 milliliters of peripheral blood, collected into EDTA-treated Vacutainer tubes. PBMCs were isolated by Ficoll-Paque density-gradient centrifugation, with at least 6.5 million obtained per sample. Trizol reagent was used to extract total RNA from the PBMCs, yielding at least 6 micrograms per sample. Naive CD45RAhigh/CD27high T cell percentages were measured by flow cytometry on a PBMC aliquot from every donor. The CDR3 covers 16 residues, taking in both the cysteine and the phenylalanine. Kept here is only the CDR3 DNA, which spans 48 bases and is read in frame from base 1. For this chain, trimming is 10 bases at the V end and 6 bases at the J end, and the number of junction bases without a gene match is 18. In the germline V gene, CDR1 corresponds to ENHRY and CDR2 to SYGVKD.

What the study reported, not specific to this receptor: There was a strong correlation between observed TCR beta diversity and the percentage of naive T cells measured by flow cytometry. The long-lived group showed more naive CD4+ T cells, fewer expanded clones and increased TCR diversity than the aged group, suggesting age selection. Conclusive comparison of naive and antigen-experienced compartments was prevented by the profiling of bulk unsorted PBMCs. As age increased, observed TCR beta diversity per million T cells dropped in a roughly linear way, and a significant reduction was already evident by age about 40. Estimates of total diversity based on one million sequenced T cells were considered lower bounds and underestimates. The CMV infection status of donors was not known, potentially confounding age-related changes in expanded clonotypes.

Library preparation used 5' RACE. Data came from an Illumina HiSeq 2500. A second PCR of roughly 6 to 11 cycles was run with a J-beta primer mix and a sample-barcoded 5' primer. A template-switch 5' adaptor carrying 12 random nucleotides introduced a unique molecular identifier onto each TCR beta cDNA molecule. At least 3 million CDR3-containing paired-end reads were obtained from each sample. All of the RNA was converted into first-strand cDNA using the Mint cDNA synthesis kit, with a TRBC-specific oligonucleotide serving as the primer. Following uracil-DNA glycosylase treatment, all cDNA underwent a first 18-cycle PCR with the universal primers M1SS and BC2_uni_R. Turning to the authors' computational methods: Each sample was normalized by randomly selecting 1 million high-quality reads, each carrying a distinct molecular identifier. Instead of being binned into consensus sequences, reads that shared molecular identifiers were thrown out. CDR3 identification, clonotype clustering and error correction used MiTCR with a Q25 quality threshold and the strictest error-elimination algorithm. A nonparametric unseen species model with Euler transformation was used to estimate lower-bound total TCR beta diversity. The public reads were quality trimmed at Q25 with fastp and then assembled into clones with MiXCR by TCRdb, keeping productive beta chains. One record per CDR3 amino acid sequence lists the most common genes and DNA. The V and J calls were determined by TCRdb, not by the authors. The sample table holds 1.5 million to 2 million distinct CDR3 sequences, of which roughly 49% were seen once. Of the sample, over 2% is held by the ten largest clones.

Recombination connected TRBV10-3 to TRBJ1-2; 9 bases in the junction line up with TRBD1. This sequence originates from a woman aged 40 to 50 in good health. Sequencing used blood. Here is the DNA: TGTGCCACCTGGGGGGGGGACAGGGTTGGAGAAAATGGCTACACCTTC. Its protein is CATWGGDRVGENGYTF.